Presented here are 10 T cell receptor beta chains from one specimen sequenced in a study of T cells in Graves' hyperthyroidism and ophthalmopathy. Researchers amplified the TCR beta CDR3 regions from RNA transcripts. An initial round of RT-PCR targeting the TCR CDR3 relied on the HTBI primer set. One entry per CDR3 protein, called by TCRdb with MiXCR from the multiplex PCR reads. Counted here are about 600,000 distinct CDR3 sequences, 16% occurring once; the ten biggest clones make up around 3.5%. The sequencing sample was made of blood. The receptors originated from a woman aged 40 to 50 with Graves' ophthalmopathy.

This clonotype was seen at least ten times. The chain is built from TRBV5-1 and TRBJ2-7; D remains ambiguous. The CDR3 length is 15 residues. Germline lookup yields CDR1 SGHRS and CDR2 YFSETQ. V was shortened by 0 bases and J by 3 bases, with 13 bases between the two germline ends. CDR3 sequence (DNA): TGCGCCAGCAGCTTGGCCCCCCTGGCTGGCTACGAGCAGTACTTC. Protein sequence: CASSLAPLAGYEQYF.

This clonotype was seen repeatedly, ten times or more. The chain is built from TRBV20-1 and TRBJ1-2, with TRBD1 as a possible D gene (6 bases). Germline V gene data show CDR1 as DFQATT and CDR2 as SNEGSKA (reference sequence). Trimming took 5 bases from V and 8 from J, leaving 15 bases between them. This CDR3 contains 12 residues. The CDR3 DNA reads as TGCAGTGCTTCCGGACAGTATGGGGGCTACACCTTC. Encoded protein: CSASGQYGGYTF.

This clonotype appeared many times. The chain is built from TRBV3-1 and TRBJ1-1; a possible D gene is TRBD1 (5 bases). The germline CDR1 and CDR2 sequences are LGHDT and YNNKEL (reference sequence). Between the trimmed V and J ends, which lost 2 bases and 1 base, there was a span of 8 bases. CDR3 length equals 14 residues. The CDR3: CASSQRTGNTEAFF. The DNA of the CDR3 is TGTGCCAGCAGCCAACGTACAGGGAACACTGAAGCTTTCTTT.

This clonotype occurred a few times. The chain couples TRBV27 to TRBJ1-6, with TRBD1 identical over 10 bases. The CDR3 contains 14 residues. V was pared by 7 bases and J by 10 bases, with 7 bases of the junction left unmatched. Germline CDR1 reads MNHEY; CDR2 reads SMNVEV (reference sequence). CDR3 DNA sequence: TGTGCCAGCACTCTTGGGACAGGGGCCTCACCCCTCCACTTT. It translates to CASTLGTGASPLHF.

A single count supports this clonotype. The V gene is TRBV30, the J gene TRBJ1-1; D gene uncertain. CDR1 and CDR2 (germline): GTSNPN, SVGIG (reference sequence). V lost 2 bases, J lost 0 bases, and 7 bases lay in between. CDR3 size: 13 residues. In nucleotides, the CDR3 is TGTGCCTGGAGTTCAATCATGAACACTGAAGCTTTCTTT. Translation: CAWSSIMNTEAFF.

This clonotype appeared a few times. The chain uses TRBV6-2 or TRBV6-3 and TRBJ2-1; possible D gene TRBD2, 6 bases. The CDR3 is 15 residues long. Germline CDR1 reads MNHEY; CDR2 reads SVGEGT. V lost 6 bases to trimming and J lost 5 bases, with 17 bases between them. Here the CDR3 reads CASRIGAGWDNEQFF. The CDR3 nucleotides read TGTGCCAGCAGGATTGGGGCGGGATGGGACAATGAGCAGTTCTTC.

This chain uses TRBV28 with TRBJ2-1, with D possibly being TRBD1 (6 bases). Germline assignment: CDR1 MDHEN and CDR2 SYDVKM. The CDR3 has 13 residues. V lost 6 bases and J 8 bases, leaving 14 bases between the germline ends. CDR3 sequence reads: CASRKQGWHEQFF. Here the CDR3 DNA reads TGTGCCAGCAGAAAGCAGGGGTGGCATGAGCAGTTCTTC. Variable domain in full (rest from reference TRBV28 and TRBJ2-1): DVKVTQSSRYLVKRTGEKVFLECVQDMDHENMFWYRQDPGLGLRLIYFSYDVKMKEKGDIPEGYSVSREKKERFSLILESASTNQTSMYLCASRKQGWHEQFFGPGTRLTVL.

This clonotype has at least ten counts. In DNA form, the CDR3 reads TGTGCCAGCTCAAGTTTACAAGAGACCCAGTACTTC. This gives the protein CASSSLQETQYF. The chain employs TRBV13 and TRBJ2-5; D gene uncertain. Germline lookup yields CDR1 PRHDT and CDR2 FYEKMQ (reference sequence). CDR3 size: 12 residues. Trimming stripped 8 bases from V and 2 bases from J, with 9 bases between.

CDR3 DNA: TGCGCCAGCAGCGAGGGACTAGCGGGAGTCGGTTACGAGCAGTACTTC. Translation: CASSEGLAGVGYEQYF. The rearrangement joins TRBV5-1 to TRBJ2-7, with 14 positions matching TRBD2. The CDR3 covers 16 residues. Germline loops: CDR1 SGHRS, CDR2 YFSETQ. Germline trimming cut 4 bases from V and 4 bases from J; bases unmatched to any gene: 7.

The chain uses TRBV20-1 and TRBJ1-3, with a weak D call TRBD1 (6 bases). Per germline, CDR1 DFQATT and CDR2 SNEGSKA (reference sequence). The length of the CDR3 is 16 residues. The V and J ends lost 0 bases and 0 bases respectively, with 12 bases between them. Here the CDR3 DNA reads TGCAGTGCTAGAGATCCTACAGGGTCCTCTGGAAACACCATATATTTT. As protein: CSARDPTGSSGNTIYF.